This T cell receptor (beta chain) emerged from a study of T-cell reconstitution after alpha-beta-depleted transplantation in children. Researchers prepared the TCRbeta library using unique molecular identifiers, the study reports. TCRdb processed the PCR reads anew with MiXCR; each CDR3 protein has one entry. Of about a million distinct CDR3 sequences detected, around 30% appear once; the ten largest clones hold about 28%. This CDR3 has 19 residues. CDR1 is SGHRS and CDR2 is YFSETQ in the germline V gene. Trimming took 0 bases from V and 2 from J; bases not matched to a gene: 13. This clonotype was observed a handful of times.

This receptor was identified in a boy in the first two years of life who had a stem cell transplant for SCID, so the T cells may come from the graft donor. The source material was PBMCs, mostly from graft donor cells, sampled 360 days after TCRalphabeta/CD19-depleted stem cell transplant. The V call is TRBV5-1, the J call TRBJ2-7, with 11 bases identical to TRBD2. The CDR3: CASSLAASGGLSGPYEQYF. As DNA, the CDR3 is TGCGCCAGCAGCTTGGCGGCTAGCGGGGGGCTTTCCGGTCCCTACGAGCAGTACTTC.